Listed below are T cell receptor beta chains from one sample, sequenced in a study of blood T cell repertoires in COVID-19. Sequencing was performed with immunoSEQ multiplex PCR; in TCRdb, only in-frame clones are kept and a portion is missing. The table shows 300,000 to 350,000 clones, with approximately 85% occurring only once. Material: PBMCs or T cells enriched from blood (not recorded which). These receptors all come from a man aged 25-40 years who had recovered from COVID-19. Both conserved end residues are part of each CDR3. D genes are given only for firm matches. Expanded clones are given a class, and other clones once, few, many or no size at all.

clone_size d_call j_call v_call cdr3_nt cdr3_aa
- - TRBJ1-2 TRBV7-6 TGTGCCAGCAGCCGTACCAGGGACTATGGCTACACCTTC CASSRTRDYGYTF
- - TRBJ2-3 TRBV10-1 TGCGCCAGCAGTGATGTTCGGGGGACAGACACAGATACGCAGTATTTT CASSDVRGTDTDTQYF
- - TRBJ2-3 TRBV29-1 TGCAGCGTTGATCGGGGAAGCACAGATACGCAGTATTTT CSVDRGSTDTQYF
- - TRBJ1-1 TRBV9 TGTGCCAGCAGCGTCCCAGGGGCGATCGAGGCTTTCTTT CASSVPGAIEAFF
- TRBD2 TRBJ2-3 TRBV7-9 TGTGCCAGCAGCTTACTAGCGGGGCGAGATACGCAGTATTTT CASSLLAGRDTQYF
- TRBD1 TRBJ2-7 TRBV14 TGTGCCAGCAGCCTCGGGAGAATCCGGGACAGGGGGCACCAGCAGTACTTC CASSLGRIRDRGHQQYF
- - TRBJ2-6 TRBV5-1 TGCGCCAGCAGCTTGGAGAGGAACTCTGGGGCCAACGTCCTGACTTTC CASSLERNSGANVLTF
- - TRBJ2-3 TRBV24-1 TGTGCCACCAGTGACCTTAGCGGACAGGAGACAGATACGCAGTATTTT CATSDLSGQETDTQYF
once TRBD1 TRBJ1-5 TRBV12-5 TGTGCTAGTGGTTTGGTATTGGCGACAGGGCGGTGTAGCAATCAGCCCCAGCATTTT CASGLVLATGRCSNQPQHF
- - TRBJ2-6 TRBV19 TGTGCCAGTACATCCTCTGGGGCCAACGTCCTGACTTTC CASTSSGANVLTF
- - TRBJ2-3 TRBV4-1 TGCGCCAGCAGCCATGAGGGCTACACAGATACGCAGTATTTT CASSHEGYTDTQYF
- TRBD1 TRBJ1-4 TRBV5-1 TGCGCCAGCAGCTTGGGGGCGGGACAGGCCGGAAAACTGTTTTTT CASSLGAGQAGKLFF
- - TRBJ1-2 TRBV15 TGTGCCACCAGCAGAGATTTGGGAGTAGGGGGCTACACCTTC CATSRDLGVGGYTF
- - TRBJ1-2 TRBV27 TGTGCCAGCAGTTTATCAGGGGACTATGGCTACACCTTC CASSLSGDYGYTF
- - TRBJ1-2 TRBV10-2 TGCGCCAGCAGGGCAGGGAAGGAGTTGGATGGCTACACCTTC CASRAGKELDGYTF
- TRBD2 TRBJ2-3 TRBV5-1 TGCGCCAGCAGCTTGATGAGCGTCGGCAGCCGGTCTTGGCTAGCGGGCACAGATACGCAGTATTTT CASSLMSVGSRSWLAGTDTQYF
- - TRBJ1-2 TRBV14 TGTGCCAGCAGCCAAGTCCCCCTTTCAGCTAACTATGGCTACACCTTC CASSQVPLSANYGYTF
- TRBD2 TRBJ2-7 TRBV5-4 TGTGCCAGCAGCTTGGCTGGGGGGGGGATGTACGAGCAGTACTTC CASSLAGGGMYEQYF